Listed below are T cell receptor beta chains from one sample, sequenced in a study of monozygotic twins with cystic fibrosis. The data were produced by immunoSEQ multiplex PCR, yet TCRdb's version contains in-frame clones alone and is incomplete. The table records about 29,000 clones, around four fifths of them present only once. The sample taken for sequencing was blood. The source of these receptors is a girl aged 2 to 9 with cystic fibrosis. CDR3s include the opening cysteine and the closing phenylalanine or tryptophan. The D gene is left open where the match is weak. Where a row states a size, it is once, few, many or the class of an expanded clone; other rows omit it.

V: TRBV5-1; J: TRBJ1-1; D: -; size: -; DNA: TGCGCCAGCAGCTTGGTGGGGGATTTGAACACTGAAGCTTTCTTT; CDR3: CASSLVGDLNTEAFF
V: TRBV5-1; J: TRBJ2-3; D: -; size: -; DNA: TGCGCCAGCAGCTTAGGACAGAGAGATACGCAGTATTTT; CDR3: CASSLGQRDTQYF
V: TRBV2; J: TRBJ2-1; D: -; size: -; DNA: TGTGCCAGCAGTGACACGCGCAATGAGCAGTTCTTC; CDR3: CASSDTRNEQFF
V: TRBV27; J: TRBJ2-7; D: -; size: once; DNA: TGTGCCAGCAGTTTATCGGCCTACTCCTACGAGCAGTACTTC; CDR3: CASSLSAYSYEQYF
V: TRBV10-3; J: TRBJ2-3; D: TRBD2; size: -; DNA: TGTGCCATCAGTGCTGGGACTAGCGGGAGGGCCCTCACAGATACGCAGTATTTT; CDR3: CAISAGTSGRALTDTQYF
V: TRBV7-2; J: TRBJ1-2; D: -; size: -; DNA: TGTGCCAGCAGCTTAGTGCCAGGGAACTATGGCTACACCTTC; CDR3: CASSLVPGNYGYTF
V: TRBV28; J: TRBJ1-4; D: -; size: -; DNA: TGTGCCAGCAGGTCGACTTGGGAACTGTTTTTT; CDR3: CASRSTWELFF
V: TRBV9; J: TRBJ2-2; D: -; size: -; DNA: TGTGCCAGCAGCGTAGAGAGCACCGGGGAGCTGTTTTTT; CDR3: CASSVESTGELFF
V: TRBV4-1; J: TRBJ2-1; D: -; size: -; DNA: TGCGCCAGCAGCCAAGATTATACGGGTCTGACCTACAATGAGCAGTTCTTC; CDR3: CASSQDYTGLTYNEQFF
V: TRBV6-6; J: TRBJ1-5; D: TRBD1; size: -; DNA: TGTGCCAGCAGTGGACAGGGTCCGGGACAGCCCCAGCATTTT; CDR3: CASSGQGPGQPQHF
V: TRBV2; J: TRBJ1-5; D: -; size: -; DNA: TGTGCCAGCAGAGCCGGGGAGGCCCAGCATTTT; CDR3: CASRAGEAQHF
V: TRBV9; J: TRBJ1-4; D: -; size: once; DNA: TGTGCCAGCAGCGTCGAGGCAGGTGGAGGGAACCTTGAAAAACTGTTTTTT; CDR3: CASSVEAGGGNLEKLFF
V: TRBV30; J: TRBJ1-1; D: -; size: few; DNA: TGTGCCTGGAGTAGTACATGGGGCACTGAAGCTTTCTTT; CDR3: CAWSSTWGTEAFF
V: TRBV6-1; J: TRBJ2-3; D: TRBD2; size: once; DNA: TGTGCCAGCAGTGAAAGTCTAGCGGGCGGCACAGATACGCAGTATTTT; CDR3: CASSESLAGGTDTQYF
V: TRBV19; J: TRBJ2-4; D: -; size: -; DNA: TGTGCCAGTAGTATAGACACCCTAGTATCGGGCATTCAGTACTTC; CDR3: CASSIDTLVSGIQYF
V: TRBV5-4; J: TRBJ2-7; D: -; size: once; DNA: TGTGCCAGCAGCTCGGGACTTCAGGGCTCCTACGAGCAGTACTTC; CDR3: CASSSGLQGSYEQYF
V: TRBV9; J: TRBJ1-1; D: -; size: -; DNA: TGTGCCAGCAGCGTAAGGCCGAACACTGAAGCTTTCTTT; CDR3: CASSVRPNTEAFF
V: TRBV5-6; J: TRBJ2-2; D: TRBD1; size: -; DNA: TGTGCCAGCACGCTTACGGGACAGGGGTTGATCGGGGAGCTGTTTTTT; CDR3: CASTLTGQGLIGELFF
V: TRBV6-1; J: TRBJ1-1; D: TRBD1; size: -; DNA: TGTGCCACCCCGGGACAGAGCCTTACTGAAGCTTTCTTT; CDR3: CATPGQSLTEAFF
V: TRBV29-1; J: TRBJ1-1; D: -; size: -; DNA: TGCAGCGCAGATAGGGGCCCTGAAGCTTTCTTT; CDR3: CSADRGPEAFF
V: TRBV2; J: TRBJ2-7; D: -; size: few; DNA: TGTGCCAGCAGTGAATTTTGGGACCTACTCGACTTC; CDR3: CASSEFWDLLDF
V: TRBV5-8; J: TRBJ1-3; D: -; size: -; DNA: TGTGCCAGCAGTGGACTGACAGATCTGATTGGAAACACCATATATTTT; CDR3: CASSGLTDLIGNTIYF
V: TRBV5-4; J: TRBJ1-2; D: -; size: once; DNA: TGTGCCAGCAGCTTGAATGGTCAGGGTAACTATGGCTACACCTTC; CDR3: CASSLNGQGNYGYTF
V: TRBV2; J: TRBJ2-7; D: TRBD1; size: -; DNA: TGTGCCAGCAGCCAGGGACAGATCTCCTACGAGCAGTACTTC; CDR3: CASSQGQISYEQYF
V: TRBV7-9; J: TRBJ2-7; D: TRBD1; size: -; DNA: TGTGCCAGCAGCGATTGGACGACGGGACAGGGATCCTACGAGCAGTACTTC; CDR3: CASSDWTTGQGSYEQYF
V: TRBV28; J: TRBJ2-1; D: -; size: -; DNA: TGTGCCAGCAGTTTCGCAGGGGATGAGCAGTTCTTC; CDR3: CASSFAGDEQFF
V: TRBV9; J: TRBJ2-3; D: -; size: -; DNA: TGTGCCAGCAGCGTAGGGTACACAGATACGCAGTATTTT; CDR3: CASSVGYTDTQYF
V: TRBV2; J: TRBJ2-7; D: -; size: -; DNA: TGTGCCAGCCGGGACGGCCCCGGGGAGCAGTACTTC; CDR3: CASRDGPGEQYF
V: TRBV10-3; J: TRBJ2-1; D: TRBD2; size: -; DNA: TGTGCCATCAGTGTCCCAGCGGGAGATAGGGGCAATGAGCAGTTCTTC; CDR3: CAISVPAGDRGNEQFF
V: TRBV2; J: TRBJ2-1; D: TRBD2; size: -; DNA: TGTGCCAGCAGATGGACTAGAGACAATGAGCAGTTCTTC; CDR3: CASRWTRDNEQFF
V: TRBV7-9; J: TRBJ1-6; D: -; size: -; DNA: TGTGCCAGCAGCTATTCGACAGCACCCCTCCACTTT; CDR3: CASSYSTAPLHF
V: TRBV4-1; J: TRBJ1-3; D: TRBD1; size: -; DNA: TGCGCCAGCAGCCAAGGGGACAGGGATGTAAACACCATATATTTT; CDR3: CASSQGDRDVNTIYF
V: TRBV10-3; J: TRBJ1-2; D: -; size: -; DNA: TGTGCCATCAGTGAGTCCCCCCAGGGGACGGCTAACTATGGCTACACCTTC; CDR3: CAISESPQGTANYGYTF
V: TRBV6-9; J: TRBJ2-5; D: -; size: once; DNA: TGTGCCAGCAGTTATTCTGGAGGGGCCCCCCGGGAGACCCAGTACTTC; CDR3: CASSYSGGAPRETQYF
V: TRBV28; J: TRBJ1-5; D: -; size: once; DNA: TGTGCCAGCGGGGGAGGGAACAATCAGCCCCAGCATTTT; CDR3: CASGGGNNQPQHF
V: TRBV7-2; J: TRBJ2-7; D: TRBD2; size: -; DNA: TGTGCCAGCAGCTTTAGCGGGAAGTTCTACGAGCAGTACTTC; CDR3: CASSFSGKFYEQYF
V: TRBV4-1; J: TRBJ2-2; D: -; size: -; DNA: TGCGCCAGCAGCCAAAACAGGGAGGGTGGTACCGGGGAGCTGTTTTTT; CDR3: CASSQNREGGTGELFF
V: TRBV5-1; J: TRBJ2-7; D: -; size: -; DNA: TGCGCCAGCAGCTTGGAACAGGGTGGATCCTACGAGCAGTACTTC; CDR3: CASSLEQGGSYEQYF
V: TRBV6-5; J: TRBJ2-7; D: -; size: -; DNA: TGTGCCAGCAGTGACCACCGCGAGCAGTACTTC; CDR3: CASSDHREQYF
V: TRBV7-3; J: TRBJ1-2; D: -; size: -; DNA: TGTGCCAGCAGCCCAGGCCCTAACTATGGCTACACCTTC; CDR3: CASSPGPNYGYTF
V: TRBV27; J: TRBJ2-5; D: -; size: -; DNA: TGTGCCAGCAGACATAGGCAGCAAGAGACCCAGTACTTC; CDR3: CASRHRQQETQYF
V: TRBV7-2; J: TRBJ2-1; D: TRBD2; size: -; DNA: TGTGCCAGCAGCCCTAGCGGGGAAACCTACAATGAGCAGTTCTTC; CDR3: CASSPSGETYNEQFF
V: TRBV11-2; J: TRBJ2-7; D: TRBD1; size: -; DNA: TGTGCCAGCAGCTACCGGGACAGGGGTGTCGACGAGCAGTACTTC; CDR3: CASSYRDRGVDEQYF
V: TRBV7-3; J: TRBJ2-1; D: -; size: -; DNA: TGTGCCAGCAGTACTGGTCGGAGTGGGTACAATGAGCAGTTCTTC; CDR3: CASSTGRSGYNEQFF
V: TRBV2; J: TRBJ1-4; D: -; size: -; DNA: TGTGCCAGCAGGCGGGACGCAGGACTGGAAAAACTGTTTTTT; CDR3: CASRRDAGLEKLFF
V: TRBV6-5; J: TRBJ2-1; D: -; size: -; DNA: TGTGCCAGCAGTTATCGGCCCGGCAATGAGCAGTTCTTC; CDR3: CASSYRPGNEQFF
V: TRBV18; J: TRBJ1-1; D: -; size: -; DNA: TGTGCCAGCTCACCATTACCGGGTGAAGCTTTCTTT; CDR3: CASSPLPGEAFF
V: TRBV20-1; J: TRBJ1-2; D: -; size: -; DNA: TGCAGTGCTAGAGGCCATTATGGCTACACCTTC; CDR3: CSARGHYGYTF